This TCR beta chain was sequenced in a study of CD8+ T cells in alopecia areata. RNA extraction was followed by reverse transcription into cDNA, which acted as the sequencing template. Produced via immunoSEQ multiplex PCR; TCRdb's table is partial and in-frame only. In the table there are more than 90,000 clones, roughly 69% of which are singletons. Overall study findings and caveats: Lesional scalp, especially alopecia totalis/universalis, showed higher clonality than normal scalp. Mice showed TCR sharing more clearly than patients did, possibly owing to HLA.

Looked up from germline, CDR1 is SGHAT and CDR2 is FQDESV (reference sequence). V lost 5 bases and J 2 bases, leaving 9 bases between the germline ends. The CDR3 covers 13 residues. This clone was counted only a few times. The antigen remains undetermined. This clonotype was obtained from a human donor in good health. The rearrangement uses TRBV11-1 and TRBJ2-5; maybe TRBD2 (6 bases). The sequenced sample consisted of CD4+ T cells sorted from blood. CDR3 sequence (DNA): TGTGCCAGCAGCCGGGACTTACAAGAGACCCAGTACTTC. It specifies CASSRDLQETQYF.